These T cell receptor beta chains were read from a single sample in a study of CD8 T cells in Susac syndrome. TCRdb used MiXCR to reprocess the immunoSEQ multiplex PCR reads, holding one entry per CDR3 protein. The sample lists under 200,000 distinct CDR3 sequences, around 94% occurring once. The material sequenced was CD4+ T cells from PBMCs. The receptors here all came from a human donor with Susac syndrome. The CDR3 runs from the conserved cysteine through the conserved F or W. The D gene is left open where the match is weak. Some rows mark clone size as missing; the rest say once, few, many or name a class of expanded clone.

d_gene,len,v_gene,j_gene,abundance,CDR3aa,CDR3nt
TRBD1,14,TRBV20-1,TRBJ1-2,NA,CSARTGQGNYGYTF,TGCAGTGCTAGGACGGGACAGGGTAACTATGGCTACACCTTC
NA,14,TRBV12-3/TRBV12-4,TRBJ1-6,NA,CASSLGSGNSPLHF,TGTGCCAGCAGTTTAGGGAGCGGCAATTCACCCCTCCACTTT
TRBD2,18,TRBV20-1,TRBJ2-1,NA,CSATSWSGVGGSYNEQFF,TGCAGTGCTACGAGTTGGAGCGGGGTCGGGGGATCCTACAATGAGCAGTTCTTC
NA,13,TRBV6-4,TRBJ2-1,NA,CASWRGLALVQFF,TGTGCCAGCTGGCGTGGGCTAGCTCTCGTGCAGTTCTTC
NA,15,TRBV7-9,TRBJ2-1,few,CASSLGGGGYNEQFF,TGTGCCAGCAGCTTAGGAGGGGGGGGCTACAATGAGCAGTTCTTC
NA,14,TRBV9,TRBJ2-7,NA,CASSVEPGGYEQYF,TGTGCCAGCAGCGTAGAGCCAGGCGGCTACGAGCAGTACTTC
NA,13,TRBV29-1,TRBJ2-7,once,CSVEVGGRYEQYF,TGCAGCGTTGAAGTTGGGGGGCGCTACGAGCAGTACTTC
TRBD1,13,TRBV5-6,TRBJ1-4,NA,CASSAGQSDKISF,TGTGCCAGCAGCGCGGGACAGTCAGACAAGATTTCGTTT
NA,16,TRBV3-1,TRBJ1-6,NA,CASSHPVGVKNSPLHF,TGTGCCAGCAGCCACCCCGTTGGGGTAAAGAATTCACCCCTCCACTTT
TRBD1,16,TRBV7-9,TRBJ1-1,once,CASKLGQGSMNTEAFF,TGTGCCAGCAAGCTGGGACAGGGATCCATGAACACTGAAGCTTTCTTT
NA,12,TRBV9,TRBJ2-3,NA,CASSVGTDTQYF,TGTGCCAGCAGCGTGGGCACAGATACGCAGTATTTT
NA,14,TRBV18,TRBJ1-6,NA,CASSPVEEGSPLHF,TGTGCCAGCTCACCAGTGGAGGAGGGTTCACCCCTCCACTTT
NA,13,TRBV7-2,TRBJ2-7,NA,CASSQEQGSVQYF,TGTGCCAGCAGCCAGGAACAGGGTTCTGTGCAGTACTTC
NA,15,TRBV4-3,TRBJ1-2,NA,CASSQSGQFFYGYTF,TGCGCCAGCAGCCAATCAGGACAGTTTTTCTATGGCTACACCTTC
NA,16,TRBV7-2,TRBJ1-2,NA,CASSPDKGRPYYGYTF,TGTGCCAGCAGCCCTGACAAAGGGCGCCCGTATTATGGCTACACCTTC
NA,15,TRBV5-4,TRBJ2-1,NA,CASSWEGGSYNEQFF,TGTGCCAGCAGCTGGGAGGGGGGCTCCTACAATGAGCAGTTCTTC
NA,15,TRBV7-8,TRBJ1-1,NA,CASTGLSVRGLEAFF,TGTGCCAGCACCGGCTTGTCCGTTCGAGGACTCGAAGCTTTCTTT
TRBD1,15,TRBV6-5,TRBJ2-7,NA,CASSYQGQGSIEQYF,TGTGCCAGCAGTTACCAGGGACAGGGGTCCATCGAGCAGTACTTC
NA,16,TRBV4-1,TRBJ2-1,once,CASSPRQPSSYNEQFF,TGCGCCAGCAGCCCCCGGCAGCCGAGCTCCTACAATGAGCAGTTCTTC
TRBD1,15,TRBV5-1,TRBJ1-1,NA,CASSVQGALGTEAFF,TGCGCCAGCAGCGTGCAGGGGGCGCTTGGCACTGAAGCTTTCTTT
NA,15,TRBV20-1,TRBJ2-1,NA,CSAPSRQASYNEQFF,TGCAGTGCCCCATCCCGACAGGCCTCCTACAATGAGCAGTTCTTC
NA,13,TRBV5-6,TRBJ1-5,NA,CASSLKPNQPQHF,TGTGCCAGCAGCTTGAAACCTAATCAGCCCCAGCATTTT
NA,17,TRBV27,TRBJ2-3,NA,CASSLYLSGGGADTQYF,TGTGCCAGCAGTCTCTACCTTAGCGGCGGCGGGGCAGATACGCAGTATTTT
NA,14,TRBV7-2,TRBJ2-5,NA,CASSLVTGQETQYF,TGTGCCAGCAGCTTAGTTACCGGCCAAGAGACCCAGTACTTC
NA,16,TRBV5-1,TRBJ1-1,NA,CASSLAQGGWNTEAFF,TGCGCCAGCAGCTTGGCCCAGGGCGGCTGGAACACTGAAGCTTTCTTT
TRBD2,15,TRBV20-1,TRBJ2-5,NA,CSARDRKRGQETQYF,TGCAGTGCTAGAGACCGTAAGCGGGGACAAGAGACCCAGTACTTC
NA,11,TRBV7-2,TRBJ2-2,NA,CASSLGVELFF,TGTGCCAGCAGCTTAGGGGTGGAGCTGTTTTTT
NA,14,TRBV3-1,TRBJ2-1,NA,CASSLRGLVNEQFF,TGTGCCAGCAGCCTCAGGGGTCTGGTGAATGAGCAGTTCTTC
NA,13,TRBV30,TRBJ1-1,NA,CAWNEGREDEAFF,TGTGCCTGGAATGAGGGGAGGGAAGATGAAGCTTTCTTT
NA,13,TRBV2,TRBJ2-7,NA,CASRNGGSYEQYF,TGTGCCAGCAGAAATGGGGGTTCCTACGAGCAGTACTTC
NA,13,TRBV9,TRBJ1-1,NA,CASSTRPYTEAFF,TGTGCCAGCAGCACCAGACCCTACACTGAAGCTTTCTTT
NA,14,TRBV2,TRBJ2-7,NA,CASRQTAPSYEQYF,TGTGCCAGCAGGCAGACAGCTCCCTCCTACGAGCAGTACTTC
NA,14,TRBV5-6,TRBJ2-3,NA,CASSSGQSTDTQYF,TGTGCCAGCAGCTCGGGACAAAGCACAGATACGCAGTATTTT
NA,13,TRBV5-1,TRBJ1-1,NA,CASSRDKNTEAFF,TGCGCCAGCAGCCGGGACAAGAACACTGAAGCTTTCTTT
NA,15,TRBV9,TRBJ1-5,NA,CASSSGPSGNQPQHF,TGTGCCAGCAGCTCCGGGCCCAGCGGCAATCAGCCCCAGCATTTT
NA,15,TRBV20-1,TRBJ1-5,NA,CSARAPGRVNQPQHF,TGCAGTGCTAGAGCGCCAGGGCGGGTCAATCAGCCCCAGCATTTT
NA,13,TRBV5-4,TRBJ2-5,NA,CASSRDKQETQYF,TGTGCCAGCAGTCGTGACAAGCAAGAGACCCAGTACTTC